This is a list of T cell receptor beta chains from one sample in a study of early stage breast cancer tumors. Profiled with immunoSEQ multiplex PCR; TCRdb holds only in-frame clones, not every one. Among several thousand clones listed, 70% to 80% were seen once. The sequencing sample was made of normal breast tissue next to the tumor. These receptors all come from a person aged 55 to 75 with breast cancer. Both conserved end residues are part of each CDR3. The order of the fields is D gene, CDR3 length, J gene, clone size, V gene, CDR3 DNA, CDR3 protein. D genes are given only for firm matches. Not every row has a clone size; where given, it reads once, few, many or a size class.

TRBD1 | 16 | TRBJ2-5 | - | TRBV12-5 | TGTGCTAGTGGTTTTCCCGGGACAGATACCCTTAAGACCCAGTACTTC | CASGFPGTDTLKTQYF
TRBD1 | 13 | TRBJ2-7 | - | TRBV19 | TGTGCCAGTAGTTTAGGACAGGGCGGCGAGCAGTACTTC | CASSLGQGGEQYF
TRBD1 | 15 | TRBJ1-4 | - | TRBV7-8 | TGTGCCAGCAGCCCACCGACAGGGGGGAATGAAAAACTGTTTTTT | CASSPPTGGNEKLFF
- | 15 | TRBJ1-3 | - | TRBV28 | TGTGCCAGCAGTTTCCGGGGACATCTCCCGGACACCATATATTTT | CASSFRGHLPDTIYF
TRBD1 | 15 | TRBJ2-1 | once | TRBV11-3 | TGTGCCAGCAGCTTAGCTGGACAGGGTTGGAATGAGCAGTTCTTC | CASSLAGQGWNEQFF
- | 17 | TRBJ2-1 | - | TRBV27 | TGTGCCAGCAGTCCTGGGGGGGGCCCGAGCTCCTACAATGAGCAGTTCTTC | CASSPGGGPSSYNEQFF
TRBD1 | 12 | TRBJ2-7 | - | TRBV6-6 | TGTGCCAGCAGCGGGACAGCCTACGAGCAGTACTTC | CASSGTAYEQYF
- | 11 | TRBJ1-5 | - | TRBV20-1 | TGCAGTGCTAGAGACGGGAGGGCCCAGCATTTT | CSARDGRAQHF
TRBD2 | 15 | TRBJ2-1 | - | TRBV6-4 | TGTGCCAGCAGTGTCTTAGCGGGAGCGGTAGGGGAGCAGTTCTTC | CASSVLAGAVGEQFF
TRBD2 | 15 | TRBJ2-7 | - | TRBV9 | TGTGCCAGCAGCGTATGGGCAGCGGGGACCTACGAGCAGTACTTC | CASSVWAAGTYEQYF
- | 14 | TRBJ1-2 | - | TRBV4-3 | TGCGCCAGCAGCCGGACGGGTCAGGGGAGAGGCTACACCTTC | CASSRTGQGRGYTF
TRBD2 | 15 | TRBJ2-3 | few | TRBV19 | TGTGCCAGTAGTATACTAGCGGCTCAAGGAGATACGCAGTATTTT | CASSILAAQGDTQYF
TRBD1 | 15 | TRBJ1-2 | few | TRBV7-6 | TGTGCCAGCAGCTTAGAGGGGGCCTCCCTCTGGGGCTACACCTTC | CASSLEGASLWGYTF
TRBD1 | 15 | TRBJ1-1 | - | TRBV5-4 | TGTGCCAGCAGCCAAGGACAGGGCTTGAACACTGAAGCTTTCTTT | CASSQGQGLNTEAFF
TRBD2 | 14 | TRBJ2-5 | - | TRBV7-2 | TGTGCCAGCAGCTCAATTAGCGGGAGGGAGACCCAGTACTTC | CASSSISGRETQYF
- | 15 | TRBJ1-1 | - | TRBV30 | TGTGCCTGGAGCCGCTGGGGGGGAGTAAGCACTGAAGCTTTCTTT | CAWSRWGGVSTEAFF
TRBD2 | 14 | TRBJ2-7 | - | TRBV29-1 | TGCAGCGTTCAGAGACTAGCATCGGTCCACGAGCAGTACTTC | CSVQRLASVHEQYF
TRBD1 | 15 | TRBJ1-1 | - | TRBV6-6 | TGTGCCAGCAGTTACCCCCCCGGACAGGCTCCTGAAGCTTTCTTT | CASSYPPGQAPEAFF
- | 14 | TRBJ1-2 | - | TRBV11-3 | TGTGCCAGTGGGATGGGTAGGAGGAGCTATGGCTACACCTTC | CASGMGRRSYGYTF